This entry lists 27 T cell receptor beta chains sequenced from one sample in a study of blood T cell repertoires in COVID-19 (dated by TCRdb to the early 2020s). Libraries were prepared through the immunoSEQ multiplex PCR assay. TCRdb took this table from immuneACCESS and kept in-frame rearrangements with V and J called. Such tables lack part of the clones; where checked against another copy, unresolved V genes explain under half of the gap, and the rest is unexplained. The sample data list fewer than 350,000 clones, and roughly 90% of these were observed just once. The ten largest clones add up to over 9% of the sample. Sequencing was done on a sample of PBMCs or T cells enriched from blood (not recorded which). The receptors were gathered from a woman aged 35 to 49 who had recovered from COVID-19.

The chain links TRBV13 to TRBJ2-7; 9 bases match TRBD1. Losses at the gene ends were 4 bases for V and 2 bases for J; bases not matched to a gene: 6. Germline CDR1 reads PRHDT; CDR2 reads FYEKMQ (reference sequence). This CDR3 contains 15 residues. The CDR3: CASSSRDRATYEQYF. CDR3 DNA: TGTGCCAGCAGCTCCCGGGACAGGGCGACCTACGAGCAGTACTTC.

The chain combines TRBV3-1 (or the pseudogene TRBV3-2) with TRBJ2-1; 10 bases line up with TRBD2. The V gene's germline CDR1 is LGHDT and CDR2 YNNKEL (reference sequence). The CDR3 length is 15 residues. V lost 7 bases and J lost 9; bases outside the gene matches: 12. The CDR3 DNA reads TGTGCCAGCACCTTAACGGGACTAGCGATCGGTGAGCAGTTCTTC. It is translated as CASTLTGLAIGEQFF.

The chain joins TRBV6-2 or TRBV6-3 to TRBJ2-3, with D maybe TRBD2 (6 bases). The V end lost 4 bases, the J end lost 2 bases, and 13 bases lay between the germline ends. Germline CDR1 reads MNHEY; CDR2 reads SVGEGT. The CDR3 loop spans 15 amino acids. CDR3 sequence reads: CASSSGTLYTDTQYF. The CDR3 region has the DNA TGTGCCAGCAGTTCCGGGACTCTATACACAGATACGCAGTATTTT.

Here the CDR3 DNA reads TGTGCCAGCAGCTTAGCCCTTGGGCAGGGACAACGGGGTGGCTACACCTTC. Its protein product is CASSLALGQGQRGGYTF. V gene TRBV7-9 combines with J gene TRBJ1-2; maybe TRBD1 (6 bases). CDR3 length: 17 residues. Germline V gene lookup returns CDR1 SEHNR and CDR2 FQNEAQ (reference sequence). V was shortened by 0 bases and J by 7 bases, with 21 bases between the two germline ends.

The CDR3 loop reads CASSFLGTGVYNEQFF. DNA for the CDR3: TGCGCCAGCAGTTTTCTAGGGACAGGGGTTTACAATGAGCAGTTCTTC. The chain recombines TRBV5-1 with TRBJ2-1; the match to TRBD1 covers 10 bases. Germline trimming cut 5 bases from V and 4 bases from J; bases unmatched to any gene: 9. The V gene's germline CDR1 is SGHRS and CDR2 YFSETQ. This CDR3 has 16 residues.

The chain is built from TRBV5-4 and TRBJ2-5; D might be TRBD2 (5 bases). V lost 7 bases, J lost 4 bases, and 11 bases lay in between. The CDR3 consists of 12 residues. The germline gives CDR1 SGHNT, CDR2 YYREEE (reference sequence). The CDR3 nucleotides are TGTGCCAGCCAGAAGGAGGCAGAGACCCAGTACTTC. This codes for CASQKEAETQYF. Filled out from reference TRBV5-4 and TRBJ2-5, the complete variable domain reads ETGVTQSPTHLIKTRGQQVTLRCSSQSGHNTVSWYQQALGQGPQFIFQYYREEENGRGNFPPRFSGLQFPNYSSELNVNALELDDSALYLCASQKEAETQYFGPGTRLLVL.

V and J are TRBV10-1 and TRBJ2-7; 9 bases fit TRBD2. J was trimmed by 3 bases and V by 3 bases; bases with no gene match: 9. Germline CDR1 WNHNN, CDR2 SYGVQD (reference sequence). CDR3 length: 16 residues. The CDR3 reads CASSDLQREEHYEQYF. Here the CDR3 DNA reads TGCGCCAGCAGTGACCTCCAGCGGGAGGAGCACTACGAGCAGTACTTC.

The chain uses TRBV3-1 (or the pseudogene TRBV3-2) and TRBJ1-2; D is perhaps TRBD1 (6 bases). CDR3 length equals 13 residues. With 1 base removed from V and 6 bases from J, the gap between germline ends came to 9 bases. Germline loops: CDR1 LGHDT, CDR2 YNNKEL (reference sequence). In DNA form, the CDR3 reads TGTGCCAGCAGCCAAGGACAGGTCAATGGCTACACCTTC. Its protein product is CASSQGQVNGYTF.

The V gene is TRBV5-1, the J gene TRBJ2-1; D might be TRBD2 (5 bases). CDR1 and CDR2 from the germline V gene are SGHRS and YFSETQ. The CDR3 consists of 16 residues. V shed 0 bases and J shed 2 bases, with 12 bases lying between them. The CDR3 region is CASSLEGSEPYNEQFF. The DNA for the CDR3 is TGCGCCAGCAGCTTGGAGGGTAGCGAGCCCTACAATGAGCAGTTCTTC.

The CDR3 here is CASSLGQGYEQYF. Here the CDR3 DNA reads TGCGCCAGCAGCCTCGGACAGGGCTACGAGCAGTACTTC. V and J are TRBV4-1 and TRBJ2-7; the match to TRBD1 covers 8 bases. Germline V gives CDR1 MGHRA, CDR2 YSYEKL. The ends lost 4 bases at V and 3 bases at J; junction bases unmatched: 2. The CDR3 contains 13 residues.

The chain uses TRBV7-8 and TRBJ1-4, with 7 nucleotides matching TRBD1. Unmatched junction bases numbered 4, after V lost 2 bases and J lost 4 bases. Germline V gene data show CDR1 as SGHVS and CDR2 as FQNEAQ. The CDR3 consists of 15 residues. CDR3 sequence reads: CASSLLGQVNEKLFF. DNA for the CDR3: TGTGCCAGCAGCTTATTAGGACAGGTTAATGAAAAACTGTTTTTT.

V usage is TRBV11-3 and J usage is TRBJ1-2; 9 bases agree with TRBD1. The V gene end was trimmed by 5 bases and the J gene end by 4 bases; junction bases not matched to a gene: 2. The CDR3 spans 13 residues. CDR1 is SGHNT, CDR2 YENEEA, per germline. CDR3 sequence (DNA): TGTGCCAGCAGCCCGGGACAGGGCTATGGCTACACCTTC. It is translated as CASSPGQGYGYTF.

Only a few counts were recorded for this clone. The chain links TRBV28 to TRBJ1-5; D gene unclear. The CDR3 spans 13 residues. Trimming stripped 2 bases from V and 8 bases from J, with 10 bases between. Germline CDR1 reads MDHEN; CDR2 reads SYDVKM. The CDR3 nucleotides read TGTGCCAGCAGTTTAATCCGGGTAAAGCCCCAGCATTTT. Amino acid sequence: CASSLIRVKPQHF.

The chain couples TRBV6-5 to TRBJ2-5; D is ambiguous. CDR1 is MNHEY and CDR2 is SVGAGI in the germline V gene. V was cut by 6 bases and J by 4 bases, with 6 bases left in between. The CDR3 contains 11 residues. CDR3 sequence reads: CASSSVETQYF. CDR3 nucleotide sequence: TGTGCCAGCAGCTCCGTAGAGACCCAGTACTTC.

In its sample, this clone was seen a few times. The V call is TRBV7-2, the J call TRBJ2-5; 10 bases line up with TRBD1. CDR1 SGHTA and CDR2 FQGNSA come from the germline V gene. With V trimmed by 6 bases and J by 5 bases, 15 bases remained unmatched. This CDR3 region has 17 residues. The CDR3 sequence: CASRTGRQGAGVETQYF. The CDR3 coding sequence is TGTGCCAGCAGGACGGGTCGACAGGGGGCTGGGGTCGAGACCCAGTACTTC.

The rearrangement uses TRBV19 and TRBJ1-5; D unresolved. The germline gives CDR1 LNHDA, CDR2 SQIVND (reference sequence). This CDR3 has 15 residues. V was shortened by 8 bases and J by 0 bases, with 14 bases between the two germline ends. CDR3 sequence: CASLSSIDSNQPQHF. The CDR3 region has the DNA TGTGCCAGTCTGAGTTCCATAGATAGCAATCAGCCCCAGCATTTT.

This clone has only a few counts. J is TRBJ2-5 and V is TRBV7-2; 8 bases agree with TRBD2. The CDR3 covers 16 residues. CDR1 and CDR2 (germline): SGHTA, FQGNSA. J lost 5 bases, V lost 8 bases, and 16 bases had no gene match. As DNA, the CDR3 is TGTGCCAGCCAAGGGGGTCAGCGGGGGTCTTTGGAGACCCAGTACTTC. This translates into CASQGGQRGSLETQYF.

The chain couples TRBV7-2 to TRBJ2-5; D is ambiguous. CDR1 and CDR2 (germline): SGHTA, FQGNSA. CDR3 size: 11 residues. V was pared by 5 bases and J by 5 bases, with 6 bases between. The CDR3 coding sequence is TGTGCCAGCAGCCATAGTGAGACCCAGTACTTC. This codes for CASSHSETQYF.

The V gene is TRBV4-3, the J gene TRBJ2-1, with TRBD2 matching over 14 bases. This CDR3 is built from 16 residues. Germline CDR1 LGHNA, CDR2 YSLEER. After removal of 0 bases from V and 10 bases from J, the junction contained 5 bases not matched to a gene. The CDR3 loop is CASSQDRLAGGREQFF. The CDR3 bases are TGCGCCAGCAGCCAAGATCGACTAGCGGGGGGGCGGGAGCAGTTCTTC.

This CDR3 reads CASSIGTGTVSNQPQHF. The DNA of the CDR3 is TGTGCCAGTAGTATAGGGACCGGGACTGTTAGCAATCAGCCCCAGCATTTT. The V and J genes are TRBV19 and TRBJ1-5; D might be TRBD1 (5 bases). The CDR3 is made up of 17 amino acids. Between the trimmed V and J ends, which lost 1 base and 0 bases, there was a span of 13 bases. Germline CDR1 reads LNHDA; CDR2 reads SQIVND (reference sequence). Combining the CDR3 with reference TRBV19 and TRBJ1-5 gives the whole variable domain DGGITQSPKYLFRKEGQNVTLSCEQNLNHDAMYWYRQDPGQGLRLIYYSQIVNDFQKGDIAEGYSVSREKKESFPLTVTSAQKNPTAFYLCASSIGTGTVSNQPQHFGDGTRLSIL.

The chain combines TRBV7-2 with TRBJ2-7, with D perhaps matching TRBD2 (5 bases). Trimming stripped 7 bases from V and 5 bases from J, with 18 bases between. There are 14 residues in the CDR3. Germline V gives CDR1 SGHTA, CDR2 FQGNSA. CDR3 nucleotides: TGTGCCAGCACCTACAGAGGGCGCCGGGACGAGCAGTACTTC. This gives the protein CASTYRGRRDEQYF.

The genes are TRBV7-2 and TRBJ1-3, with D maybe TRBD1 (6 bases). This CDR3 region has 16 residues. Germline V gene sequence: CDR1 SGHTA, CDR2 FQGNSA. Trimming removed 4 bases from V and 0 bases from J, with 13 bases in between. The CDR3 sequence: CASSSTGTNSGNTIYF. CDR3 DNA sequence: TGTGCCAGCAGCTCCACGGGGACAAACTCTGGAAACACCATATATTTT.

The V call is TRBV11-2, the J call TRBJ2-7, with TRBD1 matching 8 bases. Germline values: CDR1 SGHAT, CDR2 FQNNGV. V shed 0 bases and J 7 bases; nucleotides not matched to a gene: 5. The CDR3 sequence is 14 residues long. The CDR3 DNA sequence: TGTGCCAGCAGCTTAGACAGGGGGCGTAGGGAGCAGTACTTC. Translation: CASSLDRGRREQYF.

This chain links TRBV11-2 with TRBJ1-1; 10 nucleotides line up with TRBD1. J lost 4 bases, V lost 4 bases, and 6 bases had no gene match. The CDR3 is 15 residues long. Germline CDR1 is SGHAT and CDR2 is FQNNGV. The CDR3 sequence: CASSSRQGAGTEAFF. The CDR3 nucleotides are TGTGCCAGCAGCTCCAGACAGGGGGCAGGCACTGAAGCTTTCTTT.

The CDR3 nucleotides are TGTGCCAGCAGCAGGGTCCCAGGGGGCCATGAGCAGTTCTTC. Protein sequence: CASSRVPGGHEQFF. The chain recombines TRBV5-6 with TRBJ2-1, with 8 bases that match TRBD1. The germline V gene has CDR1 SGHDT and CDR2 YYEEEE. With V trimmed by 4 bases and J by 8 bases, 8 bases remained unmatched. This CDR3 region has 14 residues.

The genes are TRBV6-5 and TRBJ1-2, with 12 bases lining up with TRBD1. Germline loops: CDR1 MNHEY, CDR2 SVGAGI. The CDR3 is made up of 15 amino acids. With V trimmed by 2 bases and J by 3 bases, 1 base remained unmatched. The chain's CDR3 is CASSYRDRGHYGYTF. The CDR3 DNA sequence: TGTGCCAGCAGTTACCGGGACAGGGGGCACTATGGCTACACCTTC.

The rearrangement links TRBV7-8 to TRBJ2-1; 7 bases map to TRBD1. Germline trimming cut 2 bases from V and 5 bases from J; bases unmatched to any gene: 6. The CDR3 contains 15 residues. Germline lookup yields CDR1 SGHVS and CDR2 FQNEAQ. The CDR3 protein is CASSLRDSPNNEQFF. CDR3 in DNA: TGTGCCAGCAGCTTACGGGACAGTCCTAACAATGAGCAGTTCTTC.